The rows below give T cell receptor beta chains drawn from one sample of a study of cytomegalovirus exposure and HLA in healthy donors. TCRdb keeps only in-frame clones here, not all; method: immunoSEQ multiplex PCR. The sample gives approximately 84,000 clones, approximately 82% of which show up once; roughly 2% is in the top ten. The sample taken for sequencing was PBMCs. All receptors come from a middle-aged man in good health and CMV-seronegative. Both conserved end residues are part of each CDR3. The D gene is left open where the match is weak. Size values are once, few and many counts, or a class for expanded clones, and some rows have none.

>.|TRBV6-6|TRBJ1-5|.
TGTGCCAGCAGTGAGAGACAGGTCAATCAGCCCCAGCATTTT
CASSERQVNQPQHF
>TRBD1|TRBV7-3|TRBJ1-1|few
TGTGCCAGCAGCTTAAGACAGGGAACGAACACTGAAGCTTTCTTT
CASSLRQGTNTEAFF
>TRBD2|TRBV5-4|TRBJ2-5|.
TGTGCCAGCAGCCCGTTAGCGGGAGGGGACCAAGAGACCCAGTACTTC
CASSPLAGGDQETQYF
>.|TRBV7-3|TRBJ2-5|.
TGTGCCAGCAGCCTGGGCTCCCTGAGGACCCAGTACTTC
CASSLGSLRTQYF
>.|TRBV18|TRBJ1-3|few
TGTGCCAGCTCCCCAAGGGAGGGGACTGGTGGAAACACCATATATTTT
CASSPREGTGGNTIYF
>.|TRBV30|TRBJ2-6|.
TGTGCCTGGAGTTACAGGGCTGGGGCCAACGTCCTGACTTTC
CAWSYRAGANVLTF
>.|TRBV28|TRBJ1-5|.
TGTGCCAGCAGTCCCAGGGATGGGTTTCAGCCCCAGCATTTT
CASSPRDGFQPQHF
>.|TRBV29-1|TRBJ2-2|.
TGCAGCGGAAGGTGGGCCGCCGGGGAGCTGTTTTTT
CSGRWAAGELFF
>.|TRBV20-1|TRBJ1-1|.
TGCAGTGCTGCGCACACTGAAGCTTTCTTT
CSAAHTEAFF
>TRBD1|TRBV6-5|TRBJ2-3|.
TGTGCTAGTGGGACAGGGAACACAGATACGCAGTATTTT
CASGTGNTDTQYF
>.|TRBV30|TRBJ1-2|.
TGTGCCTGGAGGACCCTCCCCTCAGGGGCTAACTATGGCTACACCTTC
CAWRTLPSGANYGYTF
>TRBD2|TRBV6-5|TRBJ2-7|once
TGTGCCAGCAGTAAACAAATGGGGGGGTACGAGCAGTACTTC
CASSKQMGGYEQYF
>.|TRBV5-6|TRBJ1-2|.
TGTGCCAGCAGCTTCAGGCAGGGTGATGGCTACACCTTC
CASSFRQGDGYTF
>TRBD2|TRBV7-3|TRBJ2-5|.
TGTGCCAGCAGCTTAACTAGCGGGGATGAGACCCAGTACTTC
CASSLTSGDETQYF
>TRBD1|TRBV9|TRBJ1-1|.
TGTGCCAGCAGCGTAGTAGACAGGGGGTTCACTGAAGCTTTCTTT
CASSVVDRGFTEAFF
>.|TRBV10-3|TRBJ2-1|.
TGTGCCATCAGTGAAGGTACAGGGTGGTTCTTC
CAISEGTGWFF
>TRBD1|TRBV29-1|TRBJ1-1|.
TGCAGCGTTGACTGGACAGGGATGAACACTGAAGCTTTCTTT
CSVDWTGMNTEAFF
>TRBD1|TRBV7-9|TRBJ2-7|.
TGTGCCAGCAGCCCAGGACAGGGAGCCCGCGAGCAGTACTTC
CASSPGQGAREQYF
>.|TRBV6-5|TRBJ2-7|.
TGTGCCGCATCGAGAGGGAACGAGCAGTACTTC
CAASRGNEQYF
>TRBD1|TRBV5-1|TRBJ1-2|.
TGCGCCAGCAGCTTGGCGGGACAGGGGGCAGGGGGCTACACCTTC
CASSLAGQGAGGYTF
>.|TRBV13|TRBJ2-2|few
TGTGCCAGCAGCTTCCTCCAGGGTCAGGCCGGGGAGCTGTTTTTT
CASSFLQGQAGELFF
>.|TRBV7-7|TRBJ2-1|.
TGTGCTAGCAGCTTAGCGGACAGCAATGAGCAGTTCTTC
CASSLADSNEQFF
>.|TRBV5-1|TRBJ2-5|.
TGCGCCAGCAGGCAAGCGTACTCGTTGGAGACCCAGTACTTC
CASRQAYSLETQYF
>TRBD1|TRBV9|TRBJ1-3|.
TGTGCCAGCAGCCCCCAAGACAGGGGGCGATTTGGAAACACCATATATTTT
CASSPQDRGRFGNTIYF
>TRBD1|TRBV27|TRBJ1-4|once
TGTGCCAGCAGGCCCCGACAGGGGGTAACTTGGGCTGCTGTTCGGGCAACTAATGAAAAACTGTTTTTT
CASRPRQGVTWAAVRATNEKLFF
>TRBD2|TRBV9|TRBJ2-2|.
TGTGCCAGCAGCGGCGGACTAGCGGGAGCCGGGGCCGGGGAGCTGTTTTTT
CASSGGLAGAGAGELFF
>TRBD2|TRBV27|TRBJ2-3|.
TGTGCCAGCAGTGTCCTAGCGGGAGGGCTCTCAGATACGCAGTATTTT
CASSVLAGGLSDTQYF
>.|TRBV28|TRBJ1-2|.
TGTGCCAGCGGTCCCCAGGTTTCGGATGGCTACACCTTC
CASGPQVSDGYTF
>.|TRBV2|TRBJ1-5|.
TGTGCCAGCAGCGACACCATGCCCAATCAGCCCCAGCATTTT
CASSDTMPNQPQHF
>TRBD1|TRBV15|TRBJ2-4|.
TGTGCCACCAGCCCCGGGACAGGGAGGGCCAAAAACATTCAGTACTTC
CATSPGTGRAKNIQYF
>.|TRBV30|TRBJ2-2|.
TGTGCCTGGAGTGTAACCGGGAACGGGGAGCTGTTTTTT
CAWSVTGNGELFF
>.|TRBV28|TRBJ2-7|.
TGTGCCAGCAGTTTACAGTACGAGCAGTACTTC
CASSLQYEQYF
>.|TRBV6-5|TRBJ1-1|.
TGTGCCAGCAGGCGTGCGGGCCCTTTCGCTGAAGCTTTCTTT
CASRRAGPFAEAFF
>TRBD1|TRBV30|TRBJ1-2|.
TGTGCCCGGAGTGGGACAGCAAACTATGGCTACACCTTC
CARSGTANYGYTF
>TRBD1|TRBV5-1|TRBJ2-3|.
TGCGCCAGCAGCTTGACAGGGGAGACGCAGTATTTT
CASSLTGETQYF
>TRBD2|TRBV29-1|TRBJ2-7|.
TGCAGCGTTAGCGGGGGCTTTACCTACGAGCAGTACTTC
CSVSGGFTYEQYF
>.|TRBV29-1|TRBJ1-1|.
TGCAGCGTTGCGGCAGGGAGGTACACTGAAGCTTTCTTT
CSVAAGRYTEAFF
>.|TRBV14|TRBJ1-1|.
TGTGCCAGCAGCCTACAGGGTTGGCGCACTGAAGCTTTCTTT
CASSLQGWRTEAFF
>.|TRBV19|TRBJ2-3|.
TGTGCCAGTAGTACCCCGAACAGGGTTGCAGATACGCAGTATTTT
CASSTPNRVADTQYF
>TRBD1|TRBV27|TRBJ1-1|.
TGTGCCAGCAGTGCCCACAGGGGTGAAGCTTTCTTT
CASSAHRGEAFF
>.|TRBV5-1|TRBJ1-1|.
TGCGCCAGCAGCTTGACACAGGTATCCACTGAAGCTTTCTTT
CASSLTQVSTEAFF
>.|TRBV7-2|TRBJ1-1|.
TGTGCCACCAGCTTAGCGTCGATAAGGGGGTGGGCGAACACTGAAGCTTTCTTT
CATSLASIRGWANTEAFF
>TRBD1|TRBV10-2|TRBJ1-1|.
TGCGCCAGCAGTGAGACCAGGGGGGACACTGAAGCTTTCTTT
CASSETRGDTEAFF
>.|TRBV2|TRBJ1-5|.
TGTGCCAGCAGGGGTCTAAGGGCAGGGCACAATCAGCCCCAGCATTTT
CASRGLRAGHNQPQHF
>TRBD1|TRBV27|TRBJ2-6|.
TGTGCCAGCAGTTTATTTGGACAGGGGGCTGCTGGGGCCAACGTCCTGACTTTC
CASSLFGQGAAGANVLTF
>TRBD1|TRBV5-1|TRBJ1-1|.
TGCGCCAGCAGCTTGGGCCTCATAAAGACAGGGAGAAACACTGAAGCTTTCTTT
CASSLGLIKTGRNTEAFF
>TRBD1|TRBV28|TRBJ1-5|.
TGTGCCAGCAGTTCAAAGACAGGGGGCGTTAGCAATCAGCCCCAGCATTTT
CASSSKTGGVSNQPQHF
>TRBD1|TRBV19|TRBJ2-7|few
TGTGCCAGTAGCGGAAGCGTGGGACAGGGGACCTACGAGCAGTACTTC
CASSGSVGQGTYEQYF
>TRBD1|TRBV6-5|TRBJ2-6|.
TGTGCCAGCAGTCTCGACAGGGCTGGGGCCAACGTCCTGACTTTC
CASSLDRAGANVLTF
>.|TRBV7-9|TRBJ2-1|.
TGTGCCAGCAGCTCTCATATCAGGTCTTGGGAGCAGTTCTTC
CASSSHIRSWEQFF
>TRBD1|TRBV19|TRBJ2-7|.
TGTGCCAGTAGCGGCAGGGGGCGCGAGCAGTACTTC
CASSGRGREQYF
>.|TRBV28|TRBJ1-6|.
TGTGCCACCACCCGGGGTAGTAATTCACCCCTCCACTTT
CATTRGSNSPLHF
>.|TRBV5-6|TRBJ1-2|.
TGTGCCAGCAGCTTGGGGCCAAACTCGGGTGGCTACACCTTC
CASSLGPNSGGYTF
>.|TRBV4-2|TRBJ2-5|.
TGTGCCAGCAGCCAAGATCGAGAAGAGACCCAGTACTTC
CASSQDREETQYF
>TRBD1|TRBV11-3|TRBJ2-2|few
TGTGCCAGCAGCTTAGACGCAGGGGGCTATATCGGGGAGCTGTTTTTT
CASSLDAGGYIGELFF
>.|TRBV28|TRBJ2-7|.
TGTGCCACCTCGGTAGTATCCTACGAGCAGTACTTC
CATSVVSYEQYF
>.|TRBV28|TRBJ1-1|.
TGTGCCAGCAGTTTGTCGGACAGAGAAGCTTTCTTT
CASSLSDREAFF